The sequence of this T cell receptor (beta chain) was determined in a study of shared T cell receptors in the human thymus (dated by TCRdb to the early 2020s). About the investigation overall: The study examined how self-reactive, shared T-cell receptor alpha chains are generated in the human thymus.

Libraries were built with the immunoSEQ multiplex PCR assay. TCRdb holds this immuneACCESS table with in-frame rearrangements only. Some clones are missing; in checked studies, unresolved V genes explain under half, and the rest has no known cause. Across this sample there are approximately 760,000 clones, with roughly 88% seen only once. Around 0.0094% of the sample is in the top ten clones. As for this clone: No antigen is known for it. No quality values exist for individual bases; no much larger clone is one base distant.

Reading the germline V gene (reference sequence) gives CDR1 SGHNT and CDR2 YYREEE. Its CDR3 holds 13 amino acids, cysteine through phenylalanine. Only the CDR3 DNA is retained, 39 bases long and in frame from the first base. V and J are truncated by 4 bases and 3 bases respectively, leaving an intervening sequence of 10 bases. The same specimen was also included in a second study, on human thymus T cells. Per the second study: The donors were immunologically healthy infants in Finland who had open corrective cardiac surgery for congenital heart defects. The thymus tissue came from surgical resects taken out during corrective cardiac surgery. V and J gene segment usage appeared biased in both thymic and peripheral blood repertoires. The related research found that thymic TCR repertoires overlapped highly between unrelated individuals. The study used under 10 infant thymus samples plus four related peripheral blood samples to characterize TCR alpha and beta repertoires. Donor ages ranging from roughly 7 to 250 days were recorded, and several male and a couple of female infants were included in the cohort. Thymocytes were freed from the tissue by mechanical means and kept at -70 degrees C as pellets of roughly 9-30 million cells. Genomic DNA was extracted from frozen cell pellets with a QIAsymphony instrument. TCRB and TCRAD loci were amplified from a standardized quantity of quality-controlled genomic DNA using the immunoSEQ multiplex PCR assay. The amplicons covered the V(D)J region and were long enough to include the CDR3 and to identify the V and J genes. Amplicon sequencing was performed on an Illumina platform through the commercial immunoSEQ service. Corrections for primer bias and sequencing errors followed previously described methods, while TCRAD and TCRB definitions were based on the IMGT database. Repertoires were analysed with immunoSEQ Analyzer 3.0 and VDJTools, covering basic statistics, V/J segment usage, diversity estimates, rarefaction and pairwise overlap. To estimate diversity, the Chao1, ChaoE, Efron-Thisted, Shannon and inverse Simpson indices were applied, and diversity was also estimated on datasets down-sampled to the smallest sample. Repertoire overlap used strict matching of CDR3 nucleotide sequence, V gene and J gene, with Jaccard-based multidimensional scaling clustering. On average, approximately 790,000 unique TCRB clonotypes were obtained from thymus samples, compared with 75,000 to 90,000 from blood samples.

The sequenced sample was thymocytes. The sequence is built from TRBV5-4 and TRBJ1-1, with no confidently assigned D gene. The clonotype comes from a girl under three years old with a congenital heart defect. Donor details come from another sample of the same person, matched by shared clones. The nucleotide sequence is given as TGTGCCAGCAGCATTAAGAGGGACACTGAAGCTTTCTTT. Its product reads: CASSIKRDTEAFF.